The entry below gives a single T cell receptor beta chain sequence along with its context. What it binds is unknown. This sample was included in a study of identical twins. Each donor was a healthy Caucasian. The CDR3 totals 17 residues. Per the germline V gene, CDR1 is SGDLS and CDR2 is YYNGEE. J was trimmed by 4 bases and V by 0 bases; bases with no gene match: 7. Via MiXCR, TCRdb re-called the 5' RACE reads, giving one row per CDR3 protein. The sample contains nearly 900,000 distinct CDR3 sequences, 9% to 15% of which appear only once. Study-wide results and limits: For out-of-frame alpha sequences shared by twins, low generation probability was in excess. In cord blood, abundant beta clonotypes had fewer insertions; memory showed no trend. Not following the same donors, the study drew its conclusions from cross-sectional statistical analysis.

The same specimen was also included in a second study, on yellow fever vaccine responses in identical twins.

This chain uses TRBV9 with TRBJ2-2, with 9 nucleotides matching TRBD2. What was sequenced was PBMCs. The receptor was derived from a woman under 30 in good health. The CDR3 DNA is TGTGCCAGCAGCGTAGGCCCAAGCGGGAGGACCACCGGGGAGCTGTTTTTT. Its protein product is CASSVGPSGRTTGELFF.